This T cell receptor beta chain was identified in a study of T-cell memory formation after mild COVID-19. General study findings and limits: Shrinking CD4+ clones were chiefly CM and EM; CD8+ ones were chiefly EMRA. In second-wave clones peaking day 37, SARS-CoV-2 specificity remained unconfirmed.

Each CDR3 protein is one row after TCRdb ran MiXCR on the 5' RACE reads. The sample lists 300,000 or so distinct CDR3 sequences, roughly 15% occurring once. Turning to this clonotype: Its antigen is still unknown.

Trimming left V 3 bases short and J 2 bases short, with 8 bases between. The length of the CDR3 is 13 residues. Germline V CDR1 and CDR2: DFQATT, SNEGSKA (reference sequence). The source is a man between 18 and 29 years old who had mild COVID-19 (a few samples of this study predate the infection). Cell type and time point are not known. V gene TRBV20-1 combines with J gene TRBJ2-1; no firm D call. Sequencing used PBMCs or a T cell subset sorted from them (not recorded which). The DNA for the CDR3 is TGCAGTGCTAGGGCTGGTCCCTACAATGAGCAGTTCTTC. Translation: CSARAGPYNEQFF.